This entry lists 25 T cell receptor beta chains sequenced from one sample in a study of early stage breast cancer tumors. The assay was immunoSEQ multiplex PCR, and TCRdb's table has in-frame clones only and misses some. In the table there are around 3,300 clones, almost 65% of which are singletons. The sample taken for sequencing was breast tumor tissue. These receptors came from a middle-aged person with breast cancer.

The chain couples TRBV18 to TRBJ2-1; a weak D match, TRBD2 (6 bases). The CDR3 loop spans 15 amino acids. V was clipped by 3 bases and J by 8 bases, with 17 bases between them. Germline V lookup: CDR1 KGHSH, CDR2 LQKENI. The CDR3 sequence is CASSPWTGARDEQFF. As DNA, the CDR3 is TGTGCCAGCTCACCGTGGACGGGAGCTAGGGATGAGCAGTTCTTC.

CDR3 DNA sequence: TGTGCCAGCAGTCGCGGCGGATACTATGGCTACACCTTC. This translates into CASSRGGYYGYTF. The chain is built from TRBV28 and TRBJ1-2, with D unclear. This CDR3 has 13 amino acids. V was pared by 5 bases and J by 3 bases, with 10 bases between. The germline V gene has CDR1 MDHEN and CDR2 SYDVKM.

V gene TRBV19 combines with J gene TRBJ1-1; no clear D. Germline assignment: CDR1 LNHDA and CDR2 SQIVND (reference sequence). Between the trimmed V and J ends, which lost 2 bases and 1 base, there was a span of 2 bases. The CDR3 runs 12 residues. The chain's CDR3 is CASSIQNTEAFF. The CDR3 DNA follows: TGTGCCAGTAGTATACAGAACACTGAAGCTTTCTTT.

V usage is TRBV15 and J usage is TRBJ1-3, with a weak D call TRBD1 (5 bases). Germline assignment: CDR1 LNHNV and CDR2 YYDKDF (reference sequence). CDR3 size: 18 residues. Trimming removed 1 base at V and 0 bases at J, with 16 bases between. CDR3 sequence reads: CATSRGGGALFSGNTIYF. The CDR3 DNA is TGTGCCACCAGCAGAGGGGGTGGGGCCCTCTTCTCTGGAAACACCATATATTTT.

This clone occurred once. The chain uses TRBV28 and TRBJ1-2, with D unresolved. This CDR3 is built from 11 residues. V shed 8 bases and J shed 4 bases, with 8 bases lying between them. Germline CDR1 MDHEN, CDR2 SYDVKM. CDR3 loop: CASGYAYGYTF. CDR3 bases: TGTGCCAGCGGGTATGCCTATGGCTACACCTTC.

This clone has more than one count but fewer than ten. The gene calls are TRBV9 and TRBJ2-7; TRBD1 matches 10 bases. Germline assignment: CDR1 SGDLS and CDR2 YYNGEE. This CDR3 is built from 15 residues. V shed 1 base and J 3 bases; nucleotides not matched to a gene: 4. CDR3 sequence (DNA): TGTGCCAGCAGCGTAACCGGGACAGGGGTCTACGAGCAGTACTTC. This encodes CASSVTGTGVYEQYF.

This clone came up a few times. The rearrangement links TRBV19 to TRBJ1-2; D might be TRBD1 (5 bases). Germline values: CDR1 LNHDA, CDR2 SQIVND (reference sequence). Trimming took 3 bases from V and 2 from J, leaving 13 bases between them. CDR3 length: 15 amino acids. The CDR3 sequence: CASSIRSQGNYGYTF. The CDR3 region has the DNA TGTGCCAGTAGTATCCGTTCCCAGGGAAACTATGGCTACACCTTC. The entire variable domain, with the rest obtained from reference TRBV19 and TRBJ1-2, is as follows: DGGITQSPKYLFRKEGQNVTLSCEQNLNHDAMYWYRQDPGQGLRLIYYSQIVNDFQKGDIAEGYSVSREKKESFPLTVTSAQKNPTAFYLCASSIRSQGNYGYTFGSGTRLTVV.

The genes are TRBV4-2 and TRBJ2-1; 9 nucleotides match TRBD1. With V trimmed by 1 base and J by 8 bases, 6 bases remained unmatched. The CDR3 consists of 15 residues. Germline CDR1 reads LGHNA; CDR2 reads YNFKEQ. CDR3 DNA: TGTGCCAGCAGCCAAGCGGGACAGGGACCGCATGAGCAGTTCTTC. This sequence encodes CASSQAGQGPHEQFF.

The chain is built from TRBV7-6 and TRBJ2-1; D perhaps matches TRBD1 (6 bases). Germline V gene sequence: CDR1 SGHVS, CDR2 FNYEAQ. This CDR3 region has 15 residues. Trimming left V 0 bases short and J 1 base short, with 7 bases between. DNA of the CDR3: TGTGCCAGCAGCTTAGCAGGACAGTCCTACAATGAGCAGTTCTTC. Translating gives CASSLAGQSYNEQFF. Supplemented by reference TRBV7-6 and TRBJ2-1, the full variable domain reads GAGVSQSPRYKVTKRGQDVALRCDPISGHVSLYWYRQALGQGPEFLTYFNYEAQQDKSGLPNDRFSAERPEGSISTLTIQRTEQRDSAMYRCASSLAGQSYNEQFFGPGTRLTVL.

The chain employs TRBV29-1 and TRBJ1-2; TRBD1 is a possible D gene (5 bases). Germline CDR1 and CDR2: SQVTM and ANQGSEA. The CDR3 contains 14 residues. Trimming shortened V by 7 bases and J by 8 bases, and 23 bases separated the two germline ends. For the CDR3, the DNA is TGCAGCGCAGAAGGGATTAGTATACAGGCCGGCTACACCTTC. This gives the protein CSAEGISIQAGYTF.

This chain connects TRBV7-6 to TRBJ2-7; weak D call: TRBD2 (6 bases). This CDR3 is 14 amino acids long. V lost 5 bases and J lost 2, with 13 bases in between. In germline, CDR1 is SGHVS, CDR2 FNYEAQ. This chain's CDR3 is CASSLGGTTYEQYF. CDR3 DNA sequence: TGTGCCAGCAGCCTAGGCGGGACCACCTACGAGCAGTACTTC.

This clone occurred a few times. This chain uses TRBV6-5 with TRBJ2-7, with D unresolved. CDR1 is MNHEY, CDR2 SVGAGI, per germline. The CDR3 extends over 13 amino acids. Trimming pared 9 bases from V and 2 bases from J, leaving 14 bases between. CDR3 in DNA: TGTGCCAGTGCAGCATTGTTCCCCTACGAGCAGTACTTC. It translates to CASAALFPYEQYF.

A note on this clone: The junction differs from germline at one of its ends, possibly a read error. The rearrangement uses TRBV2 and TRBJ2-4; possible D gene TRBD2, 5 bases. The CDR3 is 16 residues long. In germline, CDR1 is SNHLY, CDR2 FYNNEI. This chain's CDR3 is CVSELGGLLAKNIQYF. CDR3 DNA sequence: TGTGTCAGCGAGCTCGGCGGGTTACTAGCCAAAAACATTCAGTACTTC.

The rearrangement uses TRBV6-5 and TRBJ1-3, with 12 bases aligning to TRBD1. The length of the CDR3 is 15 residues. CDR1 MNHEY and CDR2 SVGAGI come from the germline V gene. V lost 5 bases and J lost 7; bases outside the gene matches: 6. The CDR3 DNA sequence: TGTGCCAGCAGTCAAGGGACAGGGGGCGCGAACACCATATATTTT. Protein product: CASSQGTGGANTIYF.

This sequence joins TRBV7-2 and TRBJ2-2; 8 positions match TRBD2. CDR3 length: 15 residues. The V gene's germline CDR1 is SGHTA and CDR2 FQGNSA. V lost 11 bases to trimming and J lost 4 bases; unmatched junction nucleotides: 12. CDR3 in amino acids: CAEGGLAGLTGELFF. The CDR3 nucleotides are TGTGCCGAAGGAGGGCTAGCGGGTCTCACCGGGGAGCTGTTTTTT. Drawing the rest from reference TRBV7-2 and TRBJ2-2, the complete variable domain is GAGVSQSPSNKVTEKGKDVELRCDPISGHTALYWYRQSLGQGLEFLIYFQGNSAPDKSGLPSDRFSAERTGGSVSTLTIQRTQQEDSAVYLCAEGGLAGLTGELFFGEGSRLTVL.

The J gene is TRBJ2-3, the V gene TRBV7-9; 7 nucleotides line up with TRBD1. This CDR3 has 15 residues. V shed 6 bases and J 0 bases; nucleotides not matched to a gene: 6. The V gene's germline CDR1 is SEHNR and CDR2 FQNEAQ (reference sequence). CDR3 residues: CASSRQGSSTDTQYF. CDR3 bases: TGTGCCAGCAGTCGACAGGGCTCGAGCACAGATACGCAGTATTTT.

The chain combines TRBV5-5 with TRBJ1-3, with D unresolved. V was cut by 4 bases and J by 0 bases, with 17 bases left in between. This CDR3 spans 17 amino acids. Looked up from germline, CDR1 is SGHKS and CDR2 is YYEKEE (reference sequence). This CDR3 reads CASSGGLWKDSGNTIYF. The CDR3 region has the DNA TGTGCCAGCAGCGGCGGGTTGTGGAAGGACTCTGGAAACACCATATATTTT.

This chain links TRBV6-6 with TRBJ2-7, with a weak D call TRBD2 (7 bases). Germline CDR1 MNHNY, CDR2 SVGAGI (reference sequence). The CDR3 extends over 15 amino acids. The germline V and J ends were trimmed by 5 bases and 4 bases, with 18 bases remaining between them. In DNA, the CDR3 is TGTGCCAGCAGTGCCCGCGGGGGCGGGAGTTACGAGCAGTACTTC. Residues: CASSARGGGSYEQYF.

This clone was counted a few times. The chain carries TRBV2 and TRBJ1-1; 8 bases match TRBD1. The V gene end was trimmed by 4 bases and the J gene end by 7 bases; junction bases not matched to a gene: 2. This CDR3 spans 12 amino acids. Germline CDR1 SNHLY, CDR2 FYNNEI. The CDR3 reads CASSGGQDEAFF. CDR3 nucleotides: TGTGCCAGCAGTGGGGGACAGGATGAAGCTTTCTTT.

The genes are TRBV7-6 and TRBJ2-2, with TRBD1 identical over 7 bases. The germline V gene has CDR1 SGHVS and CDR2 FNYEAQ. Germline trimming cut 5 bases from V and 1 base from J; bases unmatched to any gene: 4. This CDR3 is 15 amino acids long. This CDR3 is CASSPGTENTGELFF. The CDR3 nucleotides are TGTGCCAGCAGCCCCGGGACAGAGAACACCGGGGAGCTGTTTTTT.

The genes are TRBV2 and TRBJ1-1; D is uncertain. V lost 2 bases, J lost 5 bases, and 24 bases lay in between. The CDR3 contains 18 residues. Germline loops: CDR1 SNHLY, CDR2 FYNNEI. The CDR3, as DNA: TGTGCCAGCAGTGAATTAGTGGGCAGGCGATCGGCGGAGACTGAAGCTTTCTTT. As protein: CASSELVGRRSAETEAFF.

In its sample, this clone was seen a few times. J is TRBJ2-7 and V is TRBV11-2; a possible D gene is TRBD2 (7 bases). CDR3 length: 15 residues. Germline CDR1 and CDR2: SGHAT and FQNNGV. Trimming removed 4 bases from V and 4 bases from J, with 17 bases in between. The CDR3 protein is CASSSNTGGVYEQYF. The CDR3 bases are TGTGCCAGCAGCTCGAATACGGGGGGCGTATACGAGCAGTACTTC.

This clone was counted only a few times. The genes are TRBV4-2 and TRBJ1-2; D unclear. CDR1 LGHNA and CDR2 YNFKEQ come from the germline V gene. There are 12 residues in the CDR3. Trimming took off 0 bases at V and 8 bases at J, with 7 bases between the two ends. The CDR3 region is CASSQDYLGYTF. CDR3 DNA sequence: TGTGCCAGCAGCCAAGATTATCTGGGCTACACCTTC.

This clone was detected only once. The chain employs TRBV6-4 and TRBJ2-1; 14 bases are a match to TRBD2. The V gene's germline CDR1 is MRHNA and CDR2 SNTAGT. V lost 6 bases, J lost 6 bases, and 1 base stayed unmatched. This CDR3 contains 14 residues. The CDR3 here is CASSGLAGGNEQFF. CDR3 bases: TGTGCCAGCAGCGGACTAGCGGGAGGCAATGAGCAGTTCTTC.

V and J are TRBV6-6 and TRBJ1-2; possibly TRBD1 for D (6 bases). Germline CDR1 is MNHNY and CDR2 is SVGAGI (reference sequence). The germline V and J ends were trimmed by 2 bases and 5 bases, with 12 bases remaining between them. This CDR3 has 14 amino acids. CDR3 DNA: TGTGCCAGCAGTTACAGGGGGTCAGAGTATGGCTACACCTTC. Residues: CASSYRGSEYGYTF.